This TCR beta chain was profiled in a study of T cells in Graves' hyperthyroidism and ophthalmopathy (dated by TCRdb to between 2018 and 2020). Notes on the research overall: Peripheral blood samples were taken at the time of initial diagnosis, prior to any treatment. In roughly six Graves' hyperthyroidism patients, the study also compared T-cell repertoires from thyroid tissue with T-cell repertoires from blood. According to the paper, TCR Vbeta CDR3 sequencing was carried out on some 130 peripheral blood samples, which came from 40 to 45 ophthalmopathy, 75 to 80 hyperthyroidism and about 17 progressor patients. To identify TCR V-J signatures that set the groups apart, the researchers used a discovery cohort of 90 to 100 patients, made up of 43 with Graves' ophthalmopathy and 57 with stable Graves' hyperthyroidism. Prospective prediction of ophthalmopathy was tested in an independent validation cohort consisting of 18 to 20 hyperthyroidism patients and around 16 patients who later progressed to ophthalmopathy. Once sampling was done, hyperthyroidism patients were given methimazole at a starting dose of 30 mg daily, whereas ophthalmopathy patients were given high-dose intravenous methylprednisolone. The 75 to 100 discovery patients were divided at random into training and test sets in a 7:3 ratio. Paper-wide results and their limitations: Ophthalmopathy was separated from stable hyperthyroidism by a 13 V-J signature model, with about 86% sensitivity and roughly 84% specificity obtained in cross-validation and 80%/75% obtained in testing. Blood samples also contained most of the expanded thyroid clonotypes (frequency above 0.001), which suggests that blood repertoires may reflect thyroid immune responses. Sample size was not statistically predetermined, and investigators were not blinded to group allocation. In validation, the model predicted progression to ophthalmopathy a median of 6.5 months before onset, with roughly 68% sensitivity and 72.22% specificity.

A note on this clonotype: Which antigen it targets is not known. No base-level quality is on record; no much larger clone is a single base apart.

Ophthalmopathy patients had moderately to severely active disease, with a Clinical Activity Score of 3 or more, a NOSPECS grade of 4 or more, and a disease duration of less than 3 months. Patients with uncontrolled infections, other autoimmune diseases, pregnancy or lactation were excluded. Diagnoses were established on the basis of clinical symptoms, serum thyroxine and TRAb, thyroid ultrasound, and orbital computed tomography. PBMCs were separated from around 9.1 ml of fresh peripheral blood using Ficoll-Paque density gradient centrifugation. Total RNA was extracted using Trizol reagent, and RNA quality was assessed on an Agilent 2100 Bioanalyzer. A distance of 8 bases separates the germline ends of V and J, which lose 2 bases and 4 bases respectively. Counted from cysteine to phenylalanine, this CDR3 has 13 amino acids. The only DNA kept is the CDR3, 39 bases in frame from the first base. Looking up the germline V gene yields CDR1 MNHNS and CDR2 SASEGT.

The TCR beta CDR3 regions were amplified from the RNA transcripts. The TCR CDR3 was subjected to a first round of RT-PCR using the HTBI primer set and the Qiagen OneStep RT-PCR kit. The libraries were constructed in a second round of multiplex PCR and then size-selected and purified. Libraries were sequenced paired-end with 100 bp reads on an Illumina HiSeq2000. The authors' analysis ran thus. SOAPnuke was used to process the raw data, with reads discarded if the reads contained adapters or uncalled bases, had a mean Phred below 15, or lacked an exact constant-primer or identifier match. High-quality paired reads were merged with COPE v1.2.5, and unique nucleotide sequences were defined as clonotypes. Clonotypes were aligned to IMGT TRBV, TRBD and TRBJ reference segments using MiTCR v1.1. Analysis was restricted to V-J combinations with a frequency above 0.0001, which covered 99.2% of repertoires. The TCS score was defined as the ratio of F50 (clonal expansion) to E x V (chaos), calculated using BLOSUM62-based TCRdist between CDR3 peptides within each V-J. Welch's t-statistics and random forest reduced roughly 500 V-J features to 13, which were used in a naive Bayes classifier (R e1071). TCRdb trimmed the raw reads at Q25, called clones with MiXCR and kept productive beta chains. Rows are unified per CDR3 protein, each entry keeping the most common DNA and genes. The V and J calls were not made by the authors but by TCRdb's processing. This sample lists around 600,000 distinct CDR3 sequences; around 13% were detected once. The ten biggest clones cover about 12% of the sample.

Sample: blood. This clonotype was sampled from a woman aged 50 to 65 with Graves' ophthalmopathy. Recombination linked TRBV6-1 to TRBJ1-2; confidence is insufficient to name the D gene. The nucleotide sequence is TGTGCCAGCAGTGAATCGGGAAGCTATGGCTACACCTTC. This encodes CASSESGSYGYTF.